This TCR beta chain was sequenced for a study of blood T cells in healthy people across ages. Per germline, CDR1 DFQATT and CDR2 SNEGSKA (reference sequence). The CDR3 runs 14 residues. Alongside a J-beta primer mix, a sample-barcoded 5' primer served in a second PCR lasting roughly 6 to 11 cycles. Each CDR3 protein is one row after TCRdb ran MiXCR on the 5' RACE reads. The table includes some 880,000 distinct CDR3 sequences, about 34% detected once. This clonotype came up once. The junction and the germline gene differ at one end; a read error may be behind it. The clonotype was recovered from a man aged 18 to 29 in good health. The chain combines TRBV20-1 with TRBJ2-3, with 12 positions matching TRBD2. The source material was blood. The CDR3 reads CNASGGDTTDTQYF. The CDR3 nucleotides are TGCAATGCTAGCGGGGGGGACACTACAGATACGCAGTATTTT.